The TCR beta chain described here comes from a study of Tregs in tolerant kidney transplant recipients. Overall study findings and caveats: Validation in larger populations is needed because few patients were studied.

Per the germline V gene, CDR1 is MDHEN and CDR2 is SYDVKM. The V and J ends lost 5 bases and 7 bases respectively, with 17 bases between them. This CDR3 has 14 residues. Comments on this clone: What it binds is unknown.

Unstimulated regulatory T cells (CD4+CD25+CD127-), CD4+CD25- non-regulatory cells, CD4 and CD8 cells were FACS-sorted from thawed PBMCs. The protocol was immunoSEQ multiplex PCR, while the TCRdb copy is restricted to in-frame clones and leaves out a portion. The repertoire includes over 50,000 clones, 83% of them detected once, and more than 4% sits in the top ten. This rearrangement joins TRBV28 to TRBJ1-2; no definite D call. The receptor's source is a human donor in good health. Source material: CD4+ T cells from blood. CDR3 in DNA: TGTGCCAGCAGTCCTCCGGGCGCTCCTTTTGGCTACACCTTC. The encoded protein is CASSPPGAPFGYTF.